The table lists the clone carrying this TCR beta chain with many counts. Germline CDR1 is GTSNPN and CDR2 is SVGIG (reference sequence). Germline trimming cut 1 base from V and 2 bases from J; bases unmatched to any gene: 4. CDR3 length: 14 residues. TCRdb re-called the PCR reads via MiXCR. Of 35,000 to 50,000 clones in the sample, 17% were seen once. The sample originates from a study of metastatic and nonmetastatic thyroid tumors. Patients had received no treatment of any kind before thyroid surgery. The sequence was obtained from a female donor with papillary thyroid cancer or a benign thyroid nodule (not recorded which). Some clones in this sample may be carry-over from other donors' samples. Material for sequencing was tumor tissue. The chain employs TRBV30 and TRBJ2-7; the match to TRBD1 covers 8 bases. In DNA, the CDR3 is TGTGCCTGGAGTGGTGGACAGGGTGCCTACGAGCAGTACTTC. This sequence encodes CAWSGGQGAYEQYF. Full variable domain (outside the CDR3, taken from reference TRBV30 and TRBJ2-7): SQTIHQWPATLVQPVGSPLSLECTVEGTSNPNLYWYRQAAGRGLQLLFYSVGIGQISSEVPQNLSASRPQDRQFILSSKKLLLSDSGFYLCAWSGGQGAYEQYFGPGTRLTVT.